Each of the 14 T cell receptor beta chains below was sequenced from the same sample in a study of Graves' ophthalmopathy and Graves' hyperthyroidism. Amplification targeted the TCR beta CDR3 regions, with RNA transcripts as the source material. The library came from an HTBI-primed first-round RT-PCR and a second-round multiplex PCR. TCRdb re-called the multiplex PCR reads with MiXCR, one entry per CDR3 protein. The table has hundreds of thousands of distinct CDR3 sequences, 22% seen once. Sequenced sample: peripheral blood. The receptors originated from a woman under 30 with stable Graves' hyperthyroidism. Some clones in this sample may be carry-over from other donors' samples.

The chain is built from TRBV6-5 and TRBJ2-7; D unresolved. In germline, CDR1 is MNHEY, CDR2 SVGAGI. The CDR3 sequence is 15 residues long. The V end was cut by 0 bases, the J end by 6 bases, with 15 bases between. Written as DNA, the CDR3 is TGTGCCAGCAGTTACTCGACTGTAACCCTCGGCGAGCAGTACTTC. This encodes CASSYSTVTLGEQYF.

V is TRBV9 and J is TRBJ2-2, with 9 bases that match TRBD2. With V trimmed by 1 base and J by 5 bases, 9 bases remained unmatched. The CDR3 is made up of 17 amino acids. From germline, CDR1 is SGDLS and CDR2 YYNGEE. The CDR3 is CASSVHLRGGHTGELFF. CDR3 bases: TGTGCCAGCAGCGTACATCTGCGGGGGGGCCATACCGGGGAGCTGTTTTTT.

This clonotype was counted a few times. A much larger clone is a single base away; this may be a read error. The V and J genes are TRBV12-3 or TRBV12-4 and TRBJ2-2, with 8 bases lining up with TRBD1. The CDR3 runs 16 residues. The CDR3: CASRRYGQGDTGELCF. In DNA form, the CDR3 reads TGTGCCAGCAGACGATACGGACAGGGAGATACCGGGGAGCTGTGTTTT.

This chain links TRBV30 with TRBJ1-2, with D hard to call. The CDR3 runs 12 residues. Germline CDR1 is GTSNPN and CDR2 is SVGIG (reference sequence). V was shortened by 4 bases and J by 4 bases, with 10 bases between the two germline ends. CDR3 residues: CAWKSTVYGYTF. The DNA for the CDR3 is TGTGCCTGGAAATCGACCGTCTATGGCTACACCTTC.

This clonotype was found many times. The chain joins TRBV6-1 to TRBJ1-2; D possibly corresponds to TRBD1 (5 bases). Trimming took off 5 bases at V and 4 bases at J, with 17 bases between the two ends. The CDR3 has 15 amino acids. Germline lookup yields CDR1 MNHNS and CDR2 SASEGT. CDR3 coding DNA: TGTGCCAGCAGTACACCGGGACGCGCCTTCTATGGCTACACCTTC. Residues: CASSTPGRAFYGYTF.

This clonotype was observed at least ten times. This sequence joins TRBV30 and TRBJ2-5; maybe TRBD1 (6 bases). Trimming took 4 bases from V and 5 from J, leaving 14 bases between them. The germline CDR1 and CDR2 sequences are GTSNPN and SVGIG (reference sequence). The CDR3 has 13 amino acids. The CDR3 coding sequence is TGTGCCTGGAACCAGGGGTTGTGGGAGACCCAGTACTTC. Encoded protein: CAWNQGLWETQYF.

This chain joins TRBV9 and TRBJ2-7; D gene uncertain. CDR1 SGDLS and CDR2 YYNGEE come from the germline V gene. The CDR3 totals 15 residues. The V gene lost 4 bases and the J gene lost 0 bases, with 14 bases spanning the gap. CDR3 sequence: CASSPRLQVSYEQYF. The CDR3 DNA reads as TGTGCCAGCAGCCCCCGGTTACAAGTCTCCTACGAGCAGTACTTC.

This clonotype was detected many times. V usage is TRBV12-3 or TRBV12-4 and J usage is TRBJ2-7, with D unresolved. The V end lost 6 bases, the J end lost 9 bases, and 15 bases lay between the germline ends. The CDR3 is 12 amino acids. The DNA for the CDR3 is TGTGCCAGCAGCAAGCAGAGCGACGGGCAGTACTTC. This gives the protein CASSKQSDGQYF.

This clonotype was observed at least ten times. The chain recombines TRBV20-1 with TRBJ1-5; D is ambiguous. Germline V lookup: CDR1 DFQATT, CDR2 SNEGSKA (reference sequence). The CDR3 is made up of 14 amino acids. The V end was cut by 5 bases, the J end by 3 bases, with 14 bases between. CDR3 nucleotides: TGCAGTGCTGAACGGGCCGATTCCAATCAGCCCCAGCATTTT. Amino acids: CSAERADSNQPQHF.

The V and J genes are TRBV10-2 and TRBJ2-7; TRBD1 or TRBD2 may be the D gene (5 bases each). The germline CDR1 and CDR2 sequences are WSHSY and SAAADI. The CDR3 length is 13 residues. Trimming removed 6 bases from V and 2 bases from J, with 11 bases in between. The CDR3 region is CASREGTPYEQYF. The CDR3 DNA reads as TGCGCCAGCAGGGAAGGGACCCCCTACGAGCAGTACTTC.

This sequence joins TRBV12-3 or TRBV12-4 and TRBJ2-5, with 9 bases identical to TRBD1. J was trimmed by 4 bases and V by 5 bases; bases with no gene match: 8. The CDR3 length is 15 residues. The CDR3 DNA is TGTGCCAGCAGTGCGAACAGGGGGCGCCCAGAGACCCAGTACTTC. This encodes CASSANRGRPETQYF.

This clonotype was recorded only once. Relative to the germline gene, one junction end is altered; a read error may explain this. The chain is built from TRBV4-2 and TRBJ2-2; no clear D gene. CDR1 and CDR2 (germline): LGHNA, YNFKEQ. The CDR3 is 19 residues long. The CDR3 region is CASSQDVTMWHTNTGELFF. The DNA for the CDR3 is TGTGCCAGCAGCCAAGATGTTACGATGTGGCACACGAATACCGGGGAGCTGTTTTTT.

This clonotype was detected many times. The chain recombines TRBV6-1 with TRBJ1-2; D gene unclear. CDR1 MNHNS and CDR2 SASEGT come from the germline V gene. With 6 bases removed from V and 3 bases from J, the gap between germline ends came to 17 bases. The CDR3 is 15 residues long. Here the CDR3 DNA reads TGTGCCAGCAGGAAGGTAGCAGCAAGTGACTATGGCTACACCTTC. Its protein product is CASRKVAASDYGYTF.

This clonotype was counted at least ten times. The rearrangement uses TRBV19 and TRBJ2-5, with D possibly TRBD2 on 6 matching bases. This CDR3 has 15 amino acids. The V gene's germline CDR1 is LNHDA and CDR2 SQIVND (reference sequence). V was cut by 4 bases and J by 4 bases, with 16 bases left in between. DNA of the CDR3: TGTGCCAGTAGTAACTCCCCCGGGGGTGGAGAGACCCAGTACTTC. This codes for CASSNSPGGGETQYF.